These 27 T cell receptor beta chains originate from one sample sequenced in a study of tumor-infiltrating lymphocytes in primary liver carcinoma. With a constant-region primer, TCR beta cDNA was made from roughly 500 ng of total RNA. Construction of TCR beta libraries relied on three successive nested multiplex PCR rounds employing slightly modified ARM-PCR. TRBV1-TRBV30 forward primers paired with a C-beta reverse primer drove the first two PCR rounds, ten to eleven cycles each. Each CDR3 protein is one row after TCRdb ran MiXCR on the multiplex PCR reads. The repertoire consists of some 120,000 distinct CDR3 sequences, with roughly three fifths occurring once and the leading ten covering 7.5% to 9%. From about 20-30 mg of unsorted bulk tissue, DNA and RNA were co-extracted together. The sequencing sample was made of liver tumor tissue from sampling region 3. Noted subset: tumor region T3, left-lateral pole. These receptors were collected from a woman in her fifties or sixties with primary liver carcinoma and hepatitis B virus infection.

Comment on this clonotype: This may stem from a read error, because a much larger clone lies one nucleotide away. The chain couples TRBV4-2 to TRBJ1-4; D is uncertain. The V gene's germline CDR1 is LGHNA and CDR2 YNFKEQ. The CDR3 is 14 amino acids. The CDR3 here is CASSQHATDEKLFF. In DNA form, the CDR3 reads TGTGCCAGCAGCCAACACGCAACTGATGAAAAACTGTTTTTT.

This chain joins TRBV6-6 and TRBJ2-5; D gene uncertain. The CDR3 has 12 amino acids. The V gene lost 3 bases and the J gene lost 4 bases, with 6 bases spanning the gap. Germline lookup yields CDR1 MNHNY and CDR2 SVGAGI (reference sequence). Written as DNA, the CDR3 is TGTGCCAGCAGTTATTCCGGAGAGACCCAGTACTTC. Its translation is CASSYSGETQYF.

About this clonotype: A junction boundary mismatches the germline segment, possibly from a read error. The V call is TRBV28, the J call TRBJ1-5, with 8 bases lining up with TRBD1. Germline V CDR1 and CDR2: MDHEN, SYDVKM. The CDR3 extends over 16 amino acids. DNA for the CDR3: TGTGCCAACAGTTCGCAACAGGGGGGGGTGGACGAGACTCAGCATTTT. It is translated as CANSSQQGGVDETQHF.

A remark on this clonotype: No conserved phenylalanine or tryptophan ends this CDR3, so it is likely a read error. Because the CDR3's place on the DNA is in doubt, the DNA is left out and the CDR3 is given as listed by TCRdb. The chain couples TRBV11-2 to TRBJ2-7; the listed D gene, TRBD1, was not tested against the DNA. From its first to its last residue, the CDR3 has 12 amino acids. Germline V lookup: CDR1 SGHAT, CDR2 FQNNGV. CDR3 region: CASSLGLGERYL.

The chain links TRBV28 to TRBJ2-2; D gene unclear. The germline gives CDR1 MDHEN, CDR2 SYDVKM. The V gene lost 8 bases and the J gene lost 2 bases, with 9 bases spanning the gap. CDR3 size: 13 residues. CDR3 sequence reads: CASVGINTGELFF. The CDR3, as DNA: TGTGCCAGCGTGGGAATCAACACCGGGGAGCTGTTTTTT.

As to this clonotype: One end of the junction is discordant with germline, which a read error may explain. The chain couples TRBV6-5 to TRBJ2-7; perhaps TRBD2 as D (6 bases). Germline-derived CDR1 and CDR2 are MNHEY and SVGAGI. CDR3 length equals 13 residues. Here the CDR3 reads CASNYRLDYELYF. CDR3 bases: TGTGCCAGCAATTATAGACTGGACTACGAGCTGTACTTC.

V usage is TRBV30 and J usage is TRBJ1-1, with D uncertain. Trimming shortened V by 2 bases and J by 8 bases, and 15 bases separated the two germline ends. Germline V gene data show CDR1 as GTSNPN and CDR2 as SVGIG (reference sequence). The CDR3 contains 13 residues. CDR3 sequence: CAWSKRLALEAFF. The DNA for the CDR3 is TGTGCCTGGAGTAAAAGACTTGCCCTAGAAGCTTTCTTT.

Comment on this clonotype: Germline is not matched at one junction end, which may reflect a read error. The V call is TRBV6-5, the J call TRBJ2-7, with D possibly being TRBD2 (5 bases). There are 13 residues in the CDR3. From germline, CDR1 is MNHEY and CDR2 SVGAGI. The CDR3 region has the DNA TGTGCCAGCAGGTATAATGAGGGCTACGAGCACTACTTC. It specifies CASRYNEGYEHYF.

The CDR3 spells CARTRRAQETQYF. The CDR3 region has the DNA TGTGCCAGAACCCGACGGGCCCAAGAGACCCAGTACTTC. The V call is TRBV12-3 or TRBV12-4, the J call TRBJ2-5, with no clear D. The CDR3 has 13 residues. Trimming took off 9 bases at V and 1 base at J, with 12 bases between the two ends.

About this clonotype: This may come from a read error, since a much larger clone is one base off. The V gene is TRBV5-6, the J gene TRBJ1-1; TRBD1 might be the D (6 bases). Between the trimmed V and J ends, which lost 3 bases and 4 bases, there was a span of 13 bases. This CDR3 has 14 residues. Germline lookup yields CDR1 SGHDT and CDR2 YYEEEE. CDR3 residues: CASSWDMVSTEAFF. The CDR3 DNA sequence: TGTGCCAGCAGCTGGGACATGGTTAGCACTGAAGCTTTCTTT. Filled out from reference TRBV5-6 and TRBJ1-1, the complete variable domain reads DAGVTQSPTHLIKTRGQQVTLRCSPKSGHDTVSWYQQALGQGPQFIFQYYEEEERQRGNFPDRFSGHQFPNYSSELNVNALLLGDSALYLCASSWDMVSTEAFFGQGTRLTVV.

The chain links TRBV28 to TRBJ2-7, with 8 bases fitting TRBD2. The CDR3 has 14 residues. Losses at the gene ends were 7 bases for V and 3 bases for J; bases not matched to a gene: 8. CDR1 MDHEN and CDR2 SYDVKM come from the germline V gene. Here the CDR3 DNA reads TGTGCCAGCAATCAGACTAGCGTCAACTACGAGCAGTACTTC. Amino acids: CASNQTSVNYEQYF.

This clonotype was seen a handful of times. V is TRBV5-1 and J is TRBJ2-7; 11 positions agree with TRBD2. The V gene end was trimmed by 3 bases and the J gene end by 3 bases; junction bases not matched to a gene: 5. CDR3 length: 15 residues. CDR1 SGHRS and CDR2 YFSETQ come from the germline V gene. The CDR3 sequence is CASSSLAGGIYEQYF. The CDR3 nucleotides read TGCGCCAGCAGCTCCCTAGCGGGAGGTATCTACGAGCAGTACTTC.

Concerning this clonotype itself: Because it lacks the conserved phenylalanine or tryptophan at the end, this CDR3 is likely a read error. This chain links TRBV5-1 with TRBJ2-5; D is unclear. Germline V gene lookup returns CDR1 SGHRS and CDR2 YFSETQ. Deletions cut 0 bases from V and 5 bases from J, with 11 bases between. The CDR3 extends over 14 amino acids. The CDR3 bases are TGCGCCAGCAGCTTGGACAGTGGAGAGGAGACCCAGTACCTC. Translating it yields CASSLDSGEETQYL.

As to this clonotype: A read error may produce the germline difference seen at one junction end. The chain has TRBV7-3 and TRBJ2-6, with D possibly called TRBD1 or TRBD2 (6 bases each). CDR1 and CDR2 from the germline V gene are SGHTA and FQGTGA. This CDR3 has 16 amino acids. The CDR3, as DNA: TGTGCCAGCAGCTTAACTGGGGGGCCTGGAGCCAACGTCCCGACTTTC. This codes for CASSLTGGPGANVPTF.

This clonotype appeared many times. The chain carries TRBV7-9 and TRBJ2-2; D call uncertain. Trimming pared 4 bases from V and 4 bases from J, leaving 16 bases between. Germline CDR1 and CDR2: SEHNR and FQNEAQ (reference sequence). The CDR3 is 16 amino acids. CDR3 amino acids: CASSSDPHFITGELFF. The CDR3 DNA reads TGTGCCAGCAGCTCAGACCCGCACTTCATCACCGGGGAGCTGTTTTTT.

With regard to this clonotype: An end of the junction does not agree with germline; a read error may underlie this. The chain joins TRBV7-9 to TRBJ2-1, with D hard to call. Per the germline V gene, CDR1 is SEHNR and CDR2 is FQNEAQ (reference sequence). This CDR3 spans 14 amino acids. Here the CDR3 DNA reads TGTGCCAGCTGCTTCCAAGGAACGGACAATGAGCAGTTCTTC. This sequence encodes CASCFQGTDNEQFF. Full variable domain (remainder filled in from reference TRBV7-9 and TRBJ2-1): DTGVSQNPRHKITKRGQNVTFRCDPISEHNRLYWYRQTLGQGPEFLTYFQNEAQLEKSRLLSDRFSAERPKGSFSTLEIQRTEQGDSAMYLCASCFQGTDNEQFFGPGTRLTVL.

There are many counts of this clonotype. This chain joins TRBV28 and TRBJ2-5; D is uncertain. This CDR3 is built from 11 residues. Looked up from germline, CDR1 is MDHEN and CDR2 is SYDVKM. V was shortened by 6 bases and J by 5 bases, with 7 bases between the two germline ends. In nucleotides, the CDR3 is TGTGCCAGCAGGTCTCAGGAGACCCAGTACTTC. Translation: CASRSQETQYF.

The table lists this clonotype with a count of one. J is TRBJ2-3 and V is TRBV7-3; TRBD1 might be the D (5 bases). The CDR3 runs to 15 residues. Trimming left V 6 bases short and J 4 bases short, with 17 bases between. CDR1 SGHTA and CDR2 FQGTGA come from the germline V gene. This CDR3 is CASRWGHGVSDTQYF. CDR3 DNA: TGTGCCAGCAGGTGGGGCCATGGTGTGTCAGATACGCAGTATTTT.

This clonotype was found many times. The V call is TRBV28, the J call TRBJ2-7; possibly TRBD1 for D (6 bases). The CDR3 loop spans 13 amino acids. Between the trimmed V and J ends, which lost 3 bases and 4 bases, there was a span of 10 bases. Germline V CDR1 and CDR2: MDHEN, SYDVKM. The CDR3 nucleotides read TGTGCCAGCAGTTTCTGGACAGCGTACGAGCAGTACTTC. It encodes CASSFWTAYEQYF.

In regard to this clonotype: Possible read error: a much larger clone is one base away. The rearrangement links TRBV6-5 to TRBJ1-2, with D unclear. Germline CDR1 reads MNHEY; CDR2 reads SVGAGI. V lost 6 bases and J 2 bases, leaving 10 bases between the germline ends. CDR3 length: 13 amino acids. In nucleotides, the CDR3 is TGTGCCAGCAGATCTGGCGGGAACTATGGCTACACCTTC. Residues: CASRSGGNYGYTF.

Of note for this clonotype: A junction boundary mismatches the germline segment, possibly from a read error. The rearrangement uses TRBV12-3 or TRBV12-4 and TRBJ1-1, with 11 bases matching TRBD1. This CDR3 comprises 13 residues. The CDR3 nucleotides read TGTGCCTGCAGATTAGGACAGGGGGCGATGGCTTTCTTT. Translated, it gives CACRLGQGAMAFF.

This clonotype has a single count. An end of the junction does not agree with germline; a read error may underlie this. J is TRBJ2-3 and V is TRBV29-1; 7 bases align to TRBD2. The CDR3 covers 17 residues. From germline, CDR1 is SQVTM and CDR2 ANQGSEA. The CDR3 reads CGVEWAGVAGLVVTQYF. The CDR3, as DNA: TGCGGCGTTGAATGGGCCGGTGTAGCGGGCCTGGTGGTTACGCAGTATTTT.

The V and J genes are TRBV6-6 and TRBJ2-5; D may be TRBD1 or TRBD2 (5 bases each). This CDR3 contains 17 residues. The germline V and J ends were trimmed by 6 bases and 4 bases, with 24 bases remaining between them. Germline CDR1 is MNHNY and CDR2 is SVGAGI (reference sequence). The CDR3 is CASSNPRISGTGETQYF. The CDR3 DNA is TGTGCCAGCAGCAACCCACGGATTAGTGGGACGGGAGAGACCCAGTACTTC.

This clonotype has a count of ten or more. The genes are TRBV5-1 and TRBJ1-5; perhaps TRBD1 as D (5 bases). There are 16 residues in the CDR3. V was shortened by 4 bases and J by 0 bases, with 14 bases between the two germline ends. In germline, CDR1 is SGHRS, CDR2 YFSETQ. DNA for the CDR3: TGCGCCAGCAGCCCCGGAGGGGCTTATAGCAATCAGCCCCAGCATTTT. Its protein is CASSPGGAYSNQPQHF.

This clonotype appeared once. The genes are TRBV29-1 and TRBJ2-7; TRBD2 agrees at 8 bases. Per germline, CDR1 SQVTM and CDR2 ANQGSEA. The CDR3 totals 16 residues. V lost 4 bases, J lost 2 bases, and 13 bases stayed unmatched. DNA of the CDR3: TGCAGCGTTGCGGGACTAGTGGGAGTGAGTACCTACGAGCAGTACTTC. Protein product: CSVAGLVGVSTYEQYF.

The CDR3 sequence is CASSYPRDRGNTEAFF. The CDR3 DNA is TGTGCCAGCAGTTACCCCCGGGACAGGGGGAACACTGAAGCTTTCTTT. The chain is built from TRBV28 and TRBJ1-1; 10 bases agree with TRBD1. V trimming: 4 bases; J trimming: 1 base; junction bases outside the gene matches: 6. The CDR3 length is 16 residues. Looked up from germline, CDR1 is MDHEN and CDR2 is SYDVKM. Drawing the rest from reference TRBV28 and TRBJ1-1, the complete variable domain is DVKVTQSSRYLVKRTGEKVFLECVQDMDHENMFWYRQDPGLGLRLIYFSYDVKMKEKGDIPEGYSVSREKKERFSLILESASTNQTSMYLCASSYPRDRGNTEAFFGQGTRLTVV.

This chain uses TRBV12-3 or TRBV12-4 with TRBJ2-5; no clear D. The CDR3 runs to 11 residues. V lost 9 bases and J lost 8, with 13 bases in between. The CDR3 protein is CASSTGYTQYF. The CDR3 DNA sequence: TGTGCCAGTAGTACTGGCTACACCCAGTACTTC.